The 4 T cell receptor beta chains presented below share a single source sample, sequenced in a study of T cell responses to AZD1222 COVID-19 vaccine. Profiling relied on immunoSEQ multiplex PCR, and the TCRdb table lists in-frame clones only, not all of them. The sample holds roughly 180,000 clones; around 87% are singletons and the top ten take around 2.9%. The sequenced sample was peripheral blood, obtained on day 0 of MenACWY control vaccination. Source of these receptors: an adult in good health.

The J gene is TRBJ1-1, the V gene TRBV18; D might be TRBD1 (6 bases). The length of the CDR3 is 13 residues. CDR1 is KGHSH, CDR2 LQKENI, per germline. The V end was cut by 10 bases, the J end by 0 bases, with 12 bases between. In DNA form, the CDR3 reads TGTGCCACGCTCGGGGGCGTGAACACTGAAGCTTTCTTT. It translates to CATLGGVNTEAFF.

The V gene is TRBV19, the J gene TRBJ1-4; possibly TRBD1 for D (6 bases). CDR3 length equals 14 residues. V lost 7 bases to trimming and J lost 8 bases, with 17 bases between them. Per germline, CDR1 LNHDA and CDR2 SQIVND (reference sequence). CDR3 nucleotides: TGTGCCAGTAATCCCACGGGACAACGGGAAAAACTGTTTTTT. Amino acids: CASNPTGQREKLFF.

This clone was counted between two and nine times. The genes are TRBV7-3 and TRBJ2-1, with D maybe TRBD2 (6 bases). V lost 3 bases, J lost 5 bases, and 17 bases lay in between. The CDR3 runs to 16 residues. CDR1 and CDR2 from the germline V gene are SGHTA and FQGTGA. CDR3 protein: CASSLDRMAGNNEQFF. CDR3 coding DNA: TGTGCCAGCAGCTTGGACCGGATGGCGGGAAACAATGAGCAGTTCTTC.

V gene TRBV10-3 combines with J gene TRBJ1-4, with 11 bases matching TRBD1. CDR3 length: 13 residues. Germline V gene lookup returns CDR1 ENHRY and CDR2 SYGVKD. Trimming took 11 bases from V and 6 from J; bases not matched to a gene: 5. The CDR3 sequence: CASRTGGDEKLFF. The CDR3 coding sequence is TGTGCCTCCCGGACAGGGGGCGATGAAAAACTGTTTTTT.